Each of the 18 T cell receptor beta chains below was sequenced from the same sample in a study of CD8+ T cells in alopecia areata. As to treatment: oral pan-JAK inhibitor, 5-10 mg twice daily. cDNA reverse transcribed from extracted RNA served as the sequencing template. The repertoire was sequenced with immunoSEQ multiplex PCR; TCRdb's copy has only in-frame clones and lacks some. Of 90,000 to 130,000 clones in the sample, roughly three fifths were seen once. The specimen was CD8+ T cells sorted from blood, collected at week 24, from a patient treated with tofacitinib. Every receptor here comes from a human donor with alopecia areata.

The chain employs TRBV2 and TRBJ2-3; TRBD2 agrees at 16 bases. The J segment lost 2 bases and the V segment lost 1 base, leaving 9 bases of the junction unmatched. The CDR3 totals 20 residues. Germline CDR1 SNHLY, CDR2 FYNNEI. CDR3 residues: CASSEEGLAGGFDPTDTQYF. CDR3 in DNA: TGTGCCAGCAGTGAAGAGGGACTAGCGGGGGGGTTTGATCCCACAGATACGCAGTATTTT.

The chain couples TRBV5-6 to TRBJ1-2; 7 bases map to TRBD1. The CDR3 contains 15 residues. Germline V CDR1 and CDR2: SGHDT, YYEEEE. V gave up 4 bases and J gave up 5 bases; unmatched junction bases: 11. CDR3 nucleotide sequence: TGTGCCAGCAGCGTAGGGACAGCTAGCTATTATGGCTACACCTTC. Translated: CASSVGTASYYGYTF.

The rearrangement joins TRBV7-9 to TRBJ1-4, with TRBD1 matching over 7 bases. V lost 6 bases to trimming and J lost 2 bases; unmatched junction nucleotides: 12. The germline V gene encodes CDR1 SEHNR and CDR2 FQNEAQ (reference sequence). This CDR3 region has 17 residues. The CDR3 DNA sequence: TGTGCCAGCAGAGGACGGGCACAGGGGAGGACTAATGAAAAACTGTTTTTT. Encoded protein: CASRGRAQGRTNEKLFF.

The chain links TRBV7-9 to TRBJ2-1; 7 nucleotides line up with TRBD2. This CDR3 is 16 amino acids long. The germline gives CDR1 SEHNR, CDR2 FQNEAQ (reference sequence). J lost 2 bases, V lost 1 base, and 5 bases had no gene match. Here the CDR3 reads CASSLGGGETYNEQFF. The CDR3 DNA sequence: TGTGCCAGCAGCTTAGGCGGGGGAGAGACCTACAATGAGCAGTTCTTC.

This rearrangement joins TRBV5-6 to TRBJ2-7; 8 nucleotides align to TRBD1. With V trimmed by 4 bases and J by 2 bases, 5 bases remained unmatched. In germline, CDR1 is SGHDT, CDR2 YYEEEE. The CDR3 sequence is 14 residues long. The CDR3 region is CASSDRDRPYEQYF. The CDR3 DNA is TGTGCCAGCAGCGACCGGGACAGGCCCTACGAGCAGTACTTC.

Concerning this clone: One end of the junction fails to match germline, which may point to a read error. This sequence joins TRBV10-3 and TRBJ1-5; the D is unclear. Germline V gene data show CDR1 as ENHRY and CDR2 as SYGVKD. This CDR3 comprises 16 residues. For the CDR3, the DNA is TGTGCCATCAGTGATATTAGAGGACCGAGCAATCATCCCCAGCATTTT. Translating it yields CAISDIRGPSNHPQHF.

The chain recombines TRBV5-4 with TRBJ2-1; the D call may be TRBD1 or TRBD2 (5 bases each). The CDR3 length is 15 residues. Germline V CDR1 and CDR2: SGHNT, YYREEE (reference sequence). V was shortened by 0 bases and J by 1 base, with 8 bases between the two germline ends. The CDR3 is CASSLGEGSYNEQFF. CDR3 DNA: TGTGCCAGCAGCTTGGGCGAGGGGTCCTACAATGAGCAGTTCTTC. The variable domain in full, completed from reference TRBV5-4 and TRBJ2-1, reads ETGVTQSPTHLIKTRGQQVTLRCSSQSGHNTVSWYQQALGQGPQFIFQYYREEENGRGNFPPRFSGLQFPNYSSELNVNALELDDSALYLCASSLGEGSYNEQFFGPGTRLTVL.

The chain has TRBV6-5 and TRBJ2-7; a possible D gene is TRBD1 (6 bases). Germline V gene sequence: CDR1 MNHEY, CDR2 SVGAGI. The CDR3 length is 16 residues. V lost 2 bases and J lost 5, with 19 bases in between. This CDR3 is CASSYHHRRGWHEQYF. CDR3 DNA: TGTGCCAGCAGTTACCACCACAGAAGGGGGTGGCACGAGCAGTACTTC.

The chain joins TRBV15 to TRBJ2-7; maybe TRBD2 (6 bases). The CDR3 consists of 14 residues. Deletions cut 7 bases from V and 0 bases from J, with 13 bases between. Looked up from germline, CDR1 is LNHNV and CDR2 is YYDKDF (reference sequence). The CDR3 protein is CATTPAGSSYEQYF. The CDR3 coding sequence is TGTGCCACCACCCCGGCCGGGAGCTCCTACGAGCAGTACTTC. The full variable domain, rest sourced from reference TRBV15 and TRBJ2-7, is DAMVIQNPRYQVTQFGKPVTLSCSQTLNHNVMYWYQQKSSQAPKLLFHYYDKDFNNEADTPDNFQSRRPNTSFCFLDIRSPGLGDTAMYLCATTPAGSSYEQYFGPGTRLTVT.

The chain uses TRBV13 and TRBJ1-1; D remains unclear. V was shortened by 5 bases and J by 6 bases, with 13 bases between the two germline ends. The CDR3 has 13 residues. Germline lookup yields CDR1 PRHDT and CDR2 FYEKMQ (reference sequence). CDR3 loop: CASSRANEAEAFF. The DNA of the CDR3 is TGTGCCAGCAGCCGTGCGAACGAGGCTGAAGCTTTCTTT.

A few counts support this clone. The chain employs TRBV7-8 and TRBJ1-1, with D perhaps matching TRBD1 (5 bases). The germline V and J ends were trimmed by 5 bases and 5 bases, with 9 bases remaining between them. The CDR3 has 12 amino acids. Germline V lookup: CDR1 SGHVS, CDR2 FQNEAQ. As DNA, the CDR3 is TGTGCCAGCAGCCCCTGGACAACTGAAGCTTTCTTT. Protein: CASSPWTTEAFF.

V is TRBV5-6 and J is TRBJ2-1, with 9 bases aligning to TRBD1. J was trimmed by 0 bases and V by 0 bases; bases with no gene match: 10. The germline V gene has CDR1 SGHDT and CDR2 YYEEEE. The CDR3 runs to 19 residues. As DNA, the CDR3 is TGTGCCAGCAGCTTGGGAGGACAGGGGATCCCCGACTCCTACAATGAGCAGTTCTTC. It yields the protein CASSLGGQGIPDSYNEQFF.

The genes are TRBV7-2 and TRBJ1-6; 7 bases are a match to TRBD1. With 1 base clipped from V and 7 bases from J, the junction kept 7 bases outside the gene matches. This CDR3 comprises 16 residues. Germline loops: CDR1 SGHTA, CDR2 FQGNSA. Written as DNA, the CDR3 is TGTGCCAGCAGCTTAGTCGACAGGGCTGAGAATTCACCCCTCCACTTT. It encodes CASSLVDRAENSPLHF.

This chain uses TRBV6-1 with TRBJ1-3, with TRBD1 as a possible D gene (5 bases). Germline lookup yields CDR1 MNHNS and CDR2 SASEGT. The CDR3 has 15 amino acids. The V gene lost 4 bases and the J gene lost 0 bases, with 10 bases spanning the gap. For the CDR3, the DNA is TGTGCCAGCAGTGGCGACGGGGCCTCTGGAAACACCATATATTTT. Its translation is CASSGDGASGNTIYF.

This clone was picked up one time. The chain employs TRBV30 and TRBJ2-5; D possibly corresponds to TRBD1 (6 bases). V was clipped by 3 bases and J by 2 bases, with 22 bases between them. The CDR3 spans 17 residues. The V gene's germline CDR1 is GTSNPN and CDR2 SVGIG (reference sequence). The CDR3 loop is CAWSGQSLKGLQETQYF. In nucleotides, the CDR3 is TGTGCCTGGAGCGGACAGTCACTCAAAGGCCTTCAAGAGACCCAGTACTTC.

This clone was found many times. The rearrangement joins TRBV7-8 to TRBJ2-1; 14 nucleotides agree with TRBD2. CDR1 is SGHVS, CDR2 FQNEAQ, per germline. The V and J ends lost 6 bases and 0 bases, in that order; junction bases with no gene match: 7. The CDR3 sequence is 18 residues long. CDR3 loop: CASRAGTSGGSSYNEQFF. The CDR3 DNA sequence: TGTGCCAGCAGAGCCGGGACTAGCGGGGGAAGCTCCTACAATGAGCAGTTCTTC.

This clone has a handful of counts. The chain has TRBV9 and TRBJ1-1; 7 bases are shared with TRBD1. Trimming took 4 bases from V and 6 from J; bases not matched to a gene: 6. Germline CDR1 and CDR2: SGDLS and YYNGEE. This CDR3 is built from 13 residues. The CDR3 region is CASSLDRDPEAFF. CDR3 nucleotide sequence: TGTGCCAGCAGCCTCGACAGGGACCCTGAAGCTTTCTTT.

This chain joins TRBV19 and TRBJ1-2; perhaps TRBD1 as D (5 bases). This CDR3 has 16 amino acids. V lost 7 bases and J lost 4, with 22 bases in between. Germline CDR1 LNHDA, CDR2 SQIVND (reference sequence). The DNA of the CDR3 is TGTGCCAGTACCTTCTCCGGGACGCCGGCCGGCTATGGCTACACCTTC. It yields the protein CASTFSGTPAGYGYTF.